A selection of T cell receptor beta chains follows, all from one sample in a study of chemoradiotherapy in HPV16-positive cancers. Libraries were prepared by immunoSEQ multiplex PCR; TCRdb keeps only in-frame clonotypes and omits some of them. The sample carries around 40,000 clones, around three quarters recorded once. The sample was blood, taken from a patient who underwent chemoradiotherapy. All receptors derive from a human donor with HPV-associated anogenital cancer. Both conserved end residues are part of each CDR3. A D gene is named only where the DNA matches it firmly. Size values are once, few and many counts, or a class for expanded clones, and some rows have none.

J gene: TRBJ1-5; D gene: NA; clone size: NA; CDR3 length: 16; V gene: TRBV19; CDR3 protein: CASKRSKQGIDQPQHF; CDR3 DNA: TGTGCCAGTAAGAGGAGTAAACAGGGTATCGACCAGCCCCAGCATTTT
J gene: TRBJ2-7; D gene: NA; clone size: NA; CDR3 length: 13; V gene: TRBV4-1; CDR3 protein: CASSEGGNYEQYF; CDR3 DNA: TGCGCCAGCAGCGAGGGGGGGAACTACGAGCAGTACTTC
J gene: TRBJ2-7; D gene: NA; clone size: few; CDR3 length: 13; V gene: TRBV7-9; CDR3 protein: CASSLAQQYEQYF; CDR3 DNA: TGTGCCAGCAGCTTAGCCCAGCAGTACGAGCAGTACTTC
J gene: TRBJ1-1; D gene: NA; clone size: NA; CDR3 length: 14; V gene: TRBV7-2; CDR3 protein: CASSSLRGNTEAFF; CDR3 DNA: TGTGCCAGCAGCTCCCTAAGGGGGAACACTGAAGCTTTCTTT
J gene: TRBJ1-5; D gene: NA; clone size: NA; CDR3 length: 12; V gene: TRBV27; CDR3 protein: CASSMREQPQHF; CDR3 DNA: TGTGCCAGCAGTATGAGGGAACAGCCCCAGCATTTT
J gene: TRBJ2-3; D gene: NA; clone size: few; CDR3 length: 14; V gene: TRBV2; CDR3 protein: CASSEAFPDPTQYF; CDR3 DNA: TGTGCCAGCAGTGAAGCGTTCCCAGATCCTACGCAGTATTTT
J gene: TRBJ1-2; D gene: TRBD1; clone size: NA; CDR3 length: 18; V gene: TRBV19; CDR3 protein: CASSIGHLDREANYGYTF; CDR3 DNA: TGTGCCAGTAGTATCGGACACTTGGACAGGGAGGCTAACTATGGCTACACCTTC
J gene: TRBJ2-5; D gene: TRBD1; clone size: NA; CDR3 length: 15; V gene: TRBV7-9; CDR3 protein: CASSLPRQGGETQYF; CDR3 DNA: TGTGCCAGCAGCTTACCCCGACAAGGGGGCGAGACCCAGTACTTC
J gene: TRBJ1-4; D gene: TRBD1; clone size: NA; CDR3 length: 14; V gene: TRBV10-3; CDR3 protein: CATRGTDRNEKLFF; CDR3 DNA: TGTGCCACCCGAGGAACGGACAGGAATGAAAAACTGTTTTTT
J gene: TRBJ1-1; D gene: NA; clone size: NA; CDR3 length: 17; V gene: TRBV10-3; CDR3 protein: CAISERQGQIMNTEAFF; CDR3 DNA: TGTGCCATCAGTGAGAGGCAGGGACAAATTATGAACACTGAAGCTTTCTTT
J gene: TRBJ2-2; D gene: NA; clone size: NA; CDR3 length: 13; V gene: TRBV5-1; CDR3 protein: CASSLGRPGELFF; CDR3 DNA: TGCGCCAGCAGCTTGGGGCGACCCGGGGAGCTGTTTTTT
J gene: TRBJ1-1; D gene: NA; clone size: NA; CDR3 length: 13; V gene: TRBV29-1; CDR3 protein: CSAGEGGNTEAFF; CDR3 DNA: TGCAGCGCCGGGGAGGGAGGGAACACTGAAGCTTTCTTT
J gene: TRBJ2-3; D gene: TRBD1; clone size: NA; CDR3 length: 17; V gene: TRBV5-1; CDR3 protein: CASSARTGGTGTDTQYF; CDR3 DNA: TGCGCCAGCAGCGCGAGGACAGGGGGAACAGGTACAGATACGCAGTATTTT
J gene: TRBJ1-2; D gene: NA; clone size: NA; CDR3 length: 15; V gene: TRBV14; CDR3 protein: CASSQDFLGRYGYTF; CDR3 DNA: TGTGCCAGCAGCCAAGACTTTTTGGGCCGCTATGGCTACACCTTC
J gene: TRBJ2-3; D gene: NA; clone size: once; CDR3 length: 14; V gene: TRBV18; CDR3 protein: CASSSPEFTDTQYF; CDR3 DNA: TGTGCCAGCTCAAGCCCCGAGTTCACAGATACGCAGTATTTT
J gene: TRBJ1-2; D gene: TRBD1; clone size: NA; CDR3 length: 15; V gene: TRBV7-3; CDR3 protein: CASSFAGTGPLGYTF; CDR3 DNA: TGTGCCAGCAGCTTCGCCGGGACAGGGCCTCTCGGCTACACCTTC
J gene: TRBJ1-6; D gene: TRBD1; clone size: NA; CDR3 length: 15; V gene: TRBV5-6; CDR3 protein: CASSLWTGGNSPLHF; CDR3 DNA: TGTGCCAGCAGCTTATGGACAGGAGGGAATTCACCCCTCCACTTT
J gene: TRBJ2-3; D gene: NA; clone size: NA; CDR3 length: 13; V gene: TRBV7-2; CDR3 protein: CASSLADRDTQYF; CDR3 DNA: TGTGCCAGCAGCTTAGCCGACAGAGATACGCAGTATTTT
J gene: TRBJ2-5; D gene: TRBD2; clone size: NA; CDR3 length: 16; V gene: TRBV18; CDR3 protein: CASSPPSGDNQETQYF; CDR3 DNA: TGTGCCAGCTCACCACCAAGCGGGGATAACCAAGAGACCCAGTACTTC
J gene: TRBJ1-6; D gene: TRBD1; clone size: NA; CDR3 length: 15; V gene: TRBV14; CDR3 protein: CASSPHRGQGSPLHF; CDR3 DNA: TGTGCCAGCAGCCCACACAGGGGGCAGGGATCACCCCTCCACTTT
J gene: TRBJ2-3; D gene: NA; clone size: NA; CDR3 length: 14; V gene: TRBV18; CDR3 protein: CASSQATYTDTQYF; CDR3 DNA: TGTGCCAGCTCACAAGCGACATACACAGATACGCAGTATTTT
J gene: TRBJ1-2; D gene: TRBD1; clone size: once; CDR3 length: 16; V gene: TRBV9; CDR3 protein: CASSVKATGPLGGYTF; CDR3 DNA: TGTGCCAGCAGCGTGAAAGCGACAGGGCCCTTAGGGGGCTACACCTTC
J gene: TRBJ2-7; D gene: NA; clone size: NA; CDR3 length: 15; V gene: TRBV5-4; CDR3 protein: CASSFNPGGEYEQYF; CDR3 DNA: TGTGCCAGCAGCTTTAACCCCGGGGGAGAGTACGAGCAGTACTTC
J gene: TRBJ2-7; D gene: TRBD1; clone size: NA; CDR3 length: 15; V gene: TRBV2; CDR3 protein: CASRGQGALAYEQYF; CDR3 DNA: TGTGCCAGCAGGGGACAGGGGGCGCTGGCCTACGAGCAGTACTTC
J gene: TRBJ2-3; D gene: NA; clone size: NA; CDR3 length: 15; V gene: TRBV19; CDR3 protein: CASSIVAGSTDTQYF; CDR3 DNA: TGTGCCAGCAGTATTGTGGCGGGGAGCACAGATACGCAGTATTTT
J gene: TRBJ1-1; D gene: NA; clone size: NA; CDR3 length: 13; V gene: TRBV2; CDR3 protein: CASSEWGNTEAFF; CDR3 DNA: TGTGCCAGCAGTGAATGGGGGAACACTGAAGCTTTCTTT
J gene: TRBJ2-1; D gene: NA; clone size: once; CDR3 length: 17; V gene: TRBV5-8; CDR3 protein: CASSPKRTSPSYNEQFF; CDR3 DNA: TGTGCCAGCAGCCCCAAAAGGACCTCCCCCTCCTACAATGAGCAGTTCTTC
J gene: TRBJ2-1; D gene: NA; clone size: NA; CDR3 length: 14; V gene: TRBV11-2; CDR3 protein: CASSRASAWDEQFF; CDR3 DNA: TGTGCCAGCAGTAGGGCTAGCGCGTGGGATGAGCAGTTCTTC
J gene: TRBJ2-2; D gene: TRBD1; clone size: NA; CDR3 length: 15; V gene: TRBV25-1; CDR3 protein: CASSGTGGNTGELFF; CDR3 DNA: TGTGCCAGCTCCGGGACAGGGGGAAACACCGGGGAGCTGTTTTTT
J gene: TRBJ2-3; D gene: TRBD2; clone size: NA; CDR3 length: 14; V gene: TRBV5-4; CDR3 protein: CASSGLAGYDTQYF; CDR3 DNA: TGTGCCAGCAGCGGACTAGCGGGATACGATACGCAGTATTTT
J gene: TRBJ2-1; D gene: NA; clone size: NA; CDR3 length: 11; V gene: TRBV7-2; CDR3 protein: CAIRSYNEQFF; CDR3 DNA: TGTGCCATCCGGTCCTACAATGAGCAGTTCTTC
J gene: TRBJ2-5; D gene: TRBD2; clone size: few; CDR3 length: 16; V gene: TRBV5-6; CDR3 protein: CASSWRTSAPIETQYF; CDR3 DNA: TGTGCCAGCAGCTGGAGGACTAGCGCCCCCATAGAGACCCAGTACTTC
J gene: TRBJ1-5; D gene: TRBD1; clone size: NA; CDR3 length: 14; V gene: TRBV7-9; CDR3 protein: CASSLQGGNQPQHF; CDR3 DNA: TGTGCCAGCAGCTTACAGGGGGGCAATCAGCCCCAGCATTTT
J gene: TRBJ1-2; D gene: TRBD1; clone size: few; CDR3 length: 11; V gene: TRBV20-1; CDR3 protein: CSGTGDYGYTF; CDR3 DNA: TGCAGCGGGACAGGGGACTATGGCTACACCTTC
J gene: TRBJ2-3; D gene: NA; clone size: NA; CDR3 length: 15; V gene: TRBV7-6; CDR3 protein: CASSLIGSYTDTQYF; CDR3 DNA: TGTGCCAGCAGCTTAATTGGGTCCTACACAGATACGCAGTATTTT
J gene: TRBJ2-3; D gene: NA; clone size: NA; CDR3 length: 13; V gene: TRBV2; CDR3 protein: CASSEQGTDTQYF; CDR3 DNA: TGTGCCAGCAGTGAGCAGGGCACAGATACGCAGTATTTT
J gene: TRBJ2-1; D gene: NA; clone size: once; CDR3 length: 14; V gene: TRBV25-1; CDR3 protein: CASARLSSYNEQFF; CDR3 DNA: TGTGCCAGCGCCAGACTGAGCTCCTACAATGAGCAGTTCTTC
J gene: TRBJ2-5; D gene: NA; clone size: few; CDR3 length: 13; V gene: TRBV7-9; CDR3 protein: CASSLVGVETQYF; CDR3 DNA: TGTGCCAGCAGCTTGGTGGGGGTAGAGACCCAGTACTTC
J gene: TRBJ2-1; D gene: TRBD2; clone size: NA; CDR3 length: 16; V gene: TRBV7-2; CDR3 protein: CASSEDRGGFYNEQFF; CDR3 DNA: TGTGCCAGCAGCGAAGACCGGGGGGGCTTCTACAATGAGCAGTTCTTC
J gene: TRBJ2-1; D gene: TRBD2; clone size: NA; CDR3 length: 17; V gene: TRBV9; CDR3 protein: CASSVDLTGGLYNEQFF; CDR3 DNA: TGTGCCAGCAGCGTAGATCTTACGGGGGGTCTTTACAATGAGCAGTTCTTC
J gene: TRBJ1-6; D gene: TRBD1; clone size: NA; CDR3 length: 13; V gene: TRBV2; CDR3 protein: CARGGQGDSPLHF; CDR3 DNA: TGTGCCAGGGGAGGACAGGGGGACTCACCCCTCCACTTT
J gene: TRBJ2-7; D gene: NA; clone size: NA; CDR3 length: 15; V gene: TRBV7-6; CDR3 protein: CASSLESGTPYEQYF; CDR3 DNA: TGTGCCAGCAGCTTAGAATCCGGGACACCCTACGAGCAGTACTTC
J gene: TRBJ2-7; D gene: TRBD2; clone size: NA; CDR3 length: 14; V gene: TRBV7-9; CDR3 protein: CASSLLAGGNEQYF; CDR3 DNA: TGTGCCAGCAGCCTCCTAGCGGGGGGGAACGAGCAGTACTTC
J gene: TRBJ2-5; D gene: NA; clone size: NA; CDR3 length: 13; V gene: TRBV6-1; CDR3 protein: CASTLRGQETQYF; CDR3 DNA: TGTGCCAGCACCCTCCGGGGCCAAGAGACCCAGTACTTC
J gene: TRBJ2-2; D gene: NA; clone size: NA; CDR3 length: 15; V gene: TRBV11-3; CDR3 protein: CASSAGQSYTGELFF; CDR3 DNA: TGTGCCAGCAGCGCGGGACAGTCTTACACCGGGGAGCTGTTTTTT
J gene: TRBJ1-2; D gene: TRBD1; clone size: NA; CDR3 length: 13; V gene: TRBV27; CDR3 protein: CASSSDRGNGYTF; CDR3 DNA: TGTGCCAGCAGTTCTGACAGGGGAAATGGCTACACCTTC
J gene: TRBJ2-3; D gene: NA; clone size: NA; CDR3 length: 16; V gene: TRBV19; CDR3 protein: CASSIVRSTPPDTQYF; CDR3 DNA: TGTGCCAGTAGTATCGTTCGCTCAACCCCTCCAGATACGCAGTATTTT
J gene: TRBJ2-7; D gene: NA; clone size: once; CDR3 length: 14; V gene: TRBV6-5; CDR3 protein: CASSDNWGAVEQYF; CDR3 DNA: TGTGCCAGCAGTGATAACTGGGGGGCGGTCGAGCAGTACTTC
J gene: TRBJ1-2; D gene: NA; clone size: NA; CDR3 length: 16; V gene: TRBV18; CDR3 protein: CASSPESGPFNYGYTF; CDR3 DNA: TGTGCCAGCTCACCAGAGTCAGGACCTTTTAACTATGGCTACACCTTC
J gene: TRBJ2-7; D gene: TRBD1; clone size: NA; CDR3 length: 15; V gene: TRBV2; CDR3 protein: CASSTGQGGPYEQYF; CDR3 DNA: TGTGCCAGCAGTACGGGACAGGGAGGCCCTTACGAGCAGTACTTC
J gene: TRBJ1-2; D gene: NA; clone size: few; CDR3 length: 14; V gene: TRBV11-1; CDR3 protein: CASSLSPDSEGDTF; CDR3 DNA: TGTGCCAGCAGCTTAAGCCCTGACAGCGAAGGTGACACCTTC
J gene: TRBJ2-2; D gene: NA; clone size: NA; CDR3 length: 12; V gene: TRBV5-6; CDR3 protein: CASSLYTGELFF; CDR3 DNA: TGTGCCAGCAGCTTATACACCGGGGAGCTGTTTTTT
J gene: TRBJ2-7; D gene: TRBD2; clone size: once; CDR3 length: 14; V gene: TRBV7-2; CDR3 protein: CASSMGLAEYEQYF; CDR3 DNA: TGTGCCAGCAGCATGGGACTAGCGGAGTACGAGCAGTACTTC
J gene: TRBJ1-2; D gene: NA; clone size: NA; CDR3 length: 15; V gene: TRBV6-5; CDR3 protein: CASSYSGAGGYGYTF; CDR3 DNA: TGTGCCAGCAGTTACTCGGGGGCGGGGGGCTATGGCTACACCTTC
J gene: TRBJ1-2; D gene: TRBD1; clone size: NA; CDR3 length: 15; V gene: TRBV27; CDR3 protein: CASSSRDRSYGGYTF; CDR3 DNA: TGTGCCAGCAGTTCCCGGGACAGATCTTATGGTGGCTACACCTTC
J gene: TRBJ1-3; D gene: NA; clone size: NA; CDR3 length: 13; V gene: TRBV7-3; CDR3 protein: CASSLNGGNTIYF; CDR3 DNA: TGTGCCAGCAGCTTAAACGGGGGCAACACCATATATTTT